The 8 T cell receptor beta chains reported below all come from one sample, sequenced in a study of PD-L1 blockade in urothelial cancer. Generated by immunoSEQ multiplex PCR, the TCRdb table keeps only in-frame clones and is missing some. The sample carries 70,000 to 75,000 clones, approximately 81% recorded once. The sample consisted of PBMCs, taken around atezolizumab (anti-PD-L1) treatment. These receptors all stem from an older man with urothelial cancer.

This chain joins TRBV28 and TRBJ1-4, with D unclear. Deletions cut 6 bases from V and 0 bases from J, with 14 bases between. This CDR3 is 16 amino acids long. Germline assignment: CDR1 MDHEN and CDR2 SYDVKM. The CDR3 DNA is TGTGCCAGCAGCGGAGGGAGTATTTCAACTAATGAAAAACTGTTTTTT. Protein sequence: CASSGGSISTNEKLFF.

This clone was counted a few times. The chain combines TRBV27 with TRBJ1-4; 9 bases fit TRBD1. Germline values: CDR1 MNHEY, CDR2 SMNVEV (reference sequence). The CDR3 contains 14 residues. J gave up 7 bases and V 6 bases, and 6 bases lay outside the gene matches. CDR3 protein: CASRKTGGGEKLFF. CDR3 bases: TGTGCCAGCAGGAAGACAGGGGGTGGTGAAAAACTGTTTTTT.

The chain employs TRBV6-1 and TRBJ2-7; 7 bases line up with TRBD2. The CDR3 has 13 amino acids. Trimming cost V 7 bases and J 2 bases; bases outside gene matches: 5. From germline, CDR1 is MNHNS and CDR2 SASEGT. CDR3 amino acids: CASKREVTYEQYF. The CDR3 DNA reads TGTGCCAGCAAACGGGAGGTTACCTACGAGCAGTACTTC.

A few counts support this clone. The chain has TRBV14 and TRBJ2-7; D remains unclear. This CDR3 contains 11 residues. Between the trimmed V and J ends, which lost 2 bases and 7 bases, there was a span of 6 bases. Germline V gene data show CDR1 as SGHDN and CDR2 as FVKESK. The CDR3 reads CASSQIGEQYF. The CDR3 coding sequence is TGTGCCAGCAGCCAAATCGGGGAGCAGTACTTC.

The CDR3 coding sequence is TGCGCCAGCAGCATTGGACTAGCGGGAGGGCCGAACACCGGGGAGCTGTTTTTT. Its protein product is CASSIGLAGGPNTGELFF. The chain is built from TRBV5-1 and TRBJ2-2; 15 nucleotides match TRBD2. In germline, CDR1 is SGHRS, CDR2 YFSETQ. V shed 4 bases, J shed 0 bases, and the junction held 4 bases outside the gene matches. The CDR3 spans 18 residues.

The J gene is TRBJ2-1, the V gene TRBV29-1; a possible D gene is TRBD1 (7 bases). V lost 5 bases to trimming and J lost 4 bases, with 21 bases between them. Germline V gene sequence: CDR1 SQVTM, CDR2 ANQGSEA. This CDR3 comprises 16 residues. The chain's CDR3 is CSVLPWTGGGYNEQFF. The CDR3, as DNA: TGCAGCGTTCTCCCCTGGACAGGAGGAGGGTACAATGAGCAGTTCTTC.

The chain carries TRBV19 and TRBJ1-3; 8 bases are shared with TRBD1. Germline V gene lookup returns CDR1 LNHDA and CDR2 SQIVND (reference sequence). The ends lost 11 bases at V and 1 base at J; junction bases unmatched: 4. CDR3 size: 13 residues. CDR3 DNA: TGTGCCGCTAGACAGGGGTCTGGAAACACCATATATTTT. Translation: CAARQGSGNTIYF. Together with reference TRBV19 and TRBJ1-3, the CDR3 gives the full variable domain: DGGITQSPKYLFRKEGQNVTLSCEQNLNHDAMYWYRQDPGQGLRLIYYSQIVNDFQKGDIAEGYSVSREKKESFPLTVTSAQKNPTAFYLCAARQGSGNTIYFGEGSWLTVV.

The gene calls are TRBV7-3 and TRBJ2-1, with D perhaps TRBD2 (6 bases). Trimming cost V 2 bases and J 6 bases, with 11 bases left between them. Germline values: CDR1 SGHTA, CDR2 FQGTGA. There are 14 residues in the CDR3. The CDR3 region is CASSLWGLPNEQFF. CDR3 bases: TGTGCCAGCAGCTTATGGGGACTCCCCAATGAGCAGTTCTTC.